The clone carrying this T cell receptor beta chain has just a few counts. The data originate from a study of cytomegalovirus exposure and HLA in healthy donors. Study overall: Genotyping of some 400 donors showed that 80% to 90% belonged to the Caucasian-associated ancestry cluster.

The PCR had 60 Vbeta and 13 Jbeta primers. Assay: immunoSEQ multiplex PCR; the TCRdb copy retains only in-frame clones and omits some. This repertoire shows about 150,000 clones, roughly four fifths found once; its top ten account for about 1.6%. The CDR3 covers 15 residues. V shed 10 bases and J 1 base; nucleotides not matched to a gene: 12. The germline V gene encodes CDR1 LNHDA and CDR2 SQIVND (reference sequence). This TCR came from a man aged 40-49 years in good health and CMV-seronegative. Material: PBMCs. The chain employs TRBV19 and TRBJ1-2, with TRBD1 identical over 7 bases. The CDR3 DNA sequence: TGTGCCACTTCACCGCAGGGGGTACTTAACTATGGCTACACCTTC. This sequence encodes CATSPQGVLNYGYTF.